Listed below are T cell receptor beta chains from one sample, sequenced in a study of blood T cell repertoires in COVID-19. Data came from immunoSEQ multiplex PCR; TCRdb stores just in-frame clones and leaves some out. Of around 330,000 clones listed, around 89% are singletons. Sequencing was done on a sample of peripheral blood. Receptor source: a woman aged 25 to 45 with COVID-19, enrolled during active disease. Both conserved end residues are part of each CDR3. The order of the fields is CDR3 length, J gene, V gene, D gene, clone size, CDR3 DNA, CDR3 protein. D genes are given only for firm matches. The size of a clone is reported for some rows only, either as once, few or many, or as a class for expanded clones.

length: 15
J: TRBJ2-5
V: TRBV2
D: TRBD1
size: NA
DNA: TGTGCCAGCATCGGGGGAGGACAGGGGATCGCGACCCAGTACTTC
CDR3: CASIGGGQGIATQYF

length: 15
J: TRBJ2-7
V: TRBV6-6
D: TRBD1
size: NA
DNA: TGTGCCAGCAGGACGGGGACAGGGCGGTCCTACGAGCAGTACTTC
CDR3: CASRTGTGRSYEQYF

length: 17
J: TRBJ2-3
V: TRBV5-5
D: TRBD2
size: once
DNA: TGTGCCAGCACCCCAATTCTAGCGGGGGGGGGCACAGATACGCAGTATTTT
CDR3: CASTPILAGGGTDTQYF

length: 12
J: TRBJ1-5
V: TRBV19
D: NA
size: NA
DNA: TGTGCCAGTAGGACAGGCAGTCAGCCCCAGCATTTT
CDR3: CASRTGSQPQHF

length: 17
J: TRBJ1-1
V: TRBV6-2/TRBV6-3
D: NA
size: NA
DNA: TGTGCCAGCAGTTACTCGCCGTCAGGGGATACAAACACTGAAGCTTTCTTT
CDR3: CASSYSPSGDTNTEAFF

length: 14
J: TRBJ1-4
V: TRBV6-5
D: NA
size: few
DNA: TGTGCCAGCAGTTACGGCAGGGAGGTGGAAAAACTGTTTTTT
CDR3: CASSYGREVEKLFF

length: 15
J: TRBJ2-4
V: TRBV2
D: TRBD1
size: NA
DNA: TGTGCCAGCAGTGATTTACAGGGGGCCAAAAACATTCAGTACTTC
CDR3: CASSDLQGAKNIQYF

length: 16
J: TRBJ2-2
V: TRBV28
D: NA
size: NA
DNA: TGTGCCAGCAGTCCCCTGGCGGGGATGAACACCGGGGAGCTGTTTTTT
CDR3: CASSPLAGMNTGELFF

length: 14
J: TRBJ2-1
V: TRBV5-5
D: TRBD2
size: NA
DNA: TGTGCCAGCGTTTCGGGGGGGGCCGAGGGTGAGCAGTTCTTC
CDR3: CASVSGGAEGEQFF

length: 15
J: TRBJ2-2
V: TRBV18
D: TRBD1
size: NA
DNA: TGTGCCAGCTCACCTTCGACAGGGGGCACCGGGGAGCTGTTTTTT
CDR3: CASSPSTGGTGELFF

length: 15
J: TRBJ2-2
V: TRBV6-5
D: NA
size: NA
DNA: TGTGCCAGCAGTTACTCCCAGGGAAGGACCGGGGAGCTGTTTTTT
CDR3: CASSYSQGRTGELFF

length: 17
J: TRBJ1-4
V: TRBV30
D: TRBD1
size: NA
DNA: TGTGCCTGGAGCGGATCACAATCCGGGACAGGCGACGAAAAACTGTTTTTT
CDR3: CAWSGSQSGTGDEKLFF

length: 12
J: TRBJ2-3
V: TRBV6-5
D: TRBD1
size: NA
DNA: TGTGCCAGCAGGAAGCTGACAGGGGCTCAGTATTTT
CDR3: CASRKLTGAQYF

length: 15
J: TRBJ1-6
V: TRBV25-1
D: TRBD1
size: NA
DNA: TGTGCCAGCAGTGGGGCCGGACAGGGTAGATCACCCCTCCACTTT
CDR3: CASSGAGQGRSPLHF

length: 15
J: TRBJ1-5
V: TRBV7-8
D: NA
size: NA
DNA: TGTGCCAGCAGCTTAGGTCAGGCCCGCAATCAGCCCCAGCATTTT
CDR3: CASSLGQARNQPQHF

length: 15
J: TRBJ2-2
V: TRBV7-8
D: NA
size: NA
DNA: TGTGCCAGCAGCTTTGTATCCAGGCTCACCGGGGAGCTGTTTTTT
CDR3: CASSFVSRLTGELFF

length: 15
J: TRBJ1-1
V: TRBV4-2
D: TRBD1
size: NA
DNA: TGTGCCAGCAGCCACCTGGGACAGCTCTACACTGAAGCTTTCTTT
CDR3: CASSHLGQLYTEAFF

length: 15
J: TRBJ2-1
V: TRBV6-1
D: TRBD2
size: NA
DNA: TGTGCCAGCAGTGAAAGAGCTAGCGGGGGGTATGAGCAGTTCTTC
CDR3: CASSERASGGYEQFF

length: 14
J: TRBJ1-1
V: TRBV3-1/TRBV3-2
D: NA
size: NA
DNA: TGTGCCAGTAGATCACAGGACCCGTACACTGAAGCTTTCTTT
CDR3: CASRSQDPYTEAFF

length: 15
J: TRBJ1-3
V: TRBV2
D: TRBD1
size: once
DNA: TGTGCCAGCACTTTGGACAGGGGTTTTGGAAACACCATATATTTT
CDR3: CASTLDRGFGNTIYF

length: 15
J: TRBJ2-7
V: TRBV9
D: NA
size: NA
DNA: TGTGCCAGCAGCGTAGGACTTGGGGGCACCTACGAGCAGTACTTC
CDR3: CASSVGLGGTYEQYF

length: 14
J: TRBJ1-5
V: TRBV16
D: NA
size: NA
DNA: TGTGCCAGCAGCCAATCAACAGCTGATCAGCCCCAGCATTTT
CDR3: CASSQSTADQPQHF

length: 15
J: TRBJ2-5
V: TRBV7-2
D: TRBD2
size: once
DNA: TGTGCCAGCAGCTTAGGGGGGGGGTACCAAGAGACCCAGTACTTC
CDR3: CASSLGGGYQETQYF

length: 13
J: TRBJ2-7
V: TRBV11-3
D: TRBD1
size: NA
DNA: TGTGCCAGCAGTCACAGGGGCTCGGGGGAGCAGTACTTC
CDR3: CASSHRGSGEQYF

length: 15
J: TRBJ2-3
V: TRBV5-1
D: TRBD1
size: NA
DNA: TGCGCCAGCAGCTTGGGGGGACAGGGATTAGATACGCAGTATTTT
CDR3: CASSLGGQGLDTQYF

length: 13
J: TRBJ1-3
V: TRBV11-2
D: NA
size: NA
DNA: TGTGCCAGCAGCTCCTTCCCTGGAAACACCATATATTTT
CDR3: CASSSFPGNTIYF

length: 15
J: TRBJ1-5
V: TRBV19
D: NA
size: NA
DNA: TGTGCCAGTAGTTTTGGTGACAGAAGCAATCAGCCCCAGCATTTT
CDR3: CASSFGDRSNQPQHF

length: 15
J: TRBJ1-4
V: TRBV3-1/TRBV3-2
D: TRBD1
size: NA
DNA: TGTGCCAGCAGCCAACATGACAGGGTTCGTGAAAAACTGTTTTTT
CDR3: CASSQHDRVREKLFF

length: 14
J: TRBJ1-2
V: TRBV6-2/TRBV6-3
D: TRBD1
size: NA
DNA: TGTGCCAGCAGCCTGACAGGGGGCAGAGGTGGCTACACCTTC
CDR3: CASSLTGGRGGYTF

length: 14
J: TRBJ2-2
V: TRBV6-5
D: NA
size: NA
DNA: TGTGCCAGCAGACGGGTCGCGAACACCGGGGAGCTGTTTTTT
CDR3: CASRRVANTGELFF

length: 13
J: TRBJ2-7
V: TRBV6-5
D: NA
size: NA
DNA: TGTGCCAGCAGCACGGGGGATAGTAACGAGCAGTACTTC
CDR3: CASSTGDSNEQYF

length: 14
J: TRBJ1-2
V: TRBV15
D: TRBD1
size: NA
DNA: TGTGCCACCAGCAGGGGACAGTCAGAATATGGCTACACCTTC
CDR3: CATSRGQSEYGYTF

length: 14
J: TRBJ1-1
V: TRBV18
D: TRBD1
size: NA
DNA: TGTGCCAGCTCAAGTACAGGGGGGAACACTGAAGCTTTCTTT
CDR3: CASSSTGGNTEAFF

length: 13
J: TRBJ1-5
V: TRBV6-5
D: TRBD1
size: NA
DNA: TGTGCCAGCAGTTACGGGACAGATCAGCCCCAGCATTTT
CDR3: CASSYGTDQPQHF

length: 19
J: TRBJ2-5
V: TRBV24-1
D: TRBD2
size: once
DNA: TGTGCCACCAGTGATTTGGGGACTAGCGGGGGGGCGTCAGAGGAGACCCAGTACTTC
CDR3: CATSDLGTSGGASEETQYF

length: 14
J: TRBJ1-2
V: TRBV6-5
D: TRBD1
size: NA
DNA: TGTGCCAGCAGTAAAAGGACAGGGAGTATAGGCTACACCTTC
CDR3: CASSKRTGSIGYTF

length: 14
J: TRBJ1-5
V: TRBV2
D: TRBD1
size: NA
DNA: TGTGCCAGCGCAGGACAGGGGGGCAATCAGCCCCAGCATTTT
CDR3: CASAGQGGNQPQHF

length: 14
J: TRBJ1-6
V: TRBV6-5
D: NA
size: NA
DNA: TGTGCCGCCGGAGGGTCCTCCTATAATTCACCCCTCCACTTT
CDR3: CAAGGSSYNSPLHF

length: 14
J: TRBJ1-1
V: TRBV3-1/TRBV3-2
D: NA
size: NA
DNA: TGTGCCAGCAGCCCCCCGGGGGGGGCAACTGAAGCTTTCTTT
CDR3: CASSPPGGATEAFF

length: 14
J: TRBJ1-2
V: TRBV2
D: NA
size: NA
DNA: TGTGCCAGCGGAGGGAGTCTTCGAGGCTATGGCTACACCTTC
CDR3: CASGGSLRGYGYTF

length: 14
J: TRBJ1-1
V: TRBV9
D: NA
size: NA
DNA: TGTGCCAGCAGCGTATCCGCGGGGGTAGGTGAAGCTTTCTTT
CDR3: CASSVSAGVGEAFF

length: 14
J: TRBJ2-1
V: TRBV7-2
D: TRBD2
size: NA
DNA: TGTGCCAGCAGCCCCCAGCGGGGGGAAAATGAGCAGTTCTTC
CDR3: CASSPQRGENEQFF

length: 14
J: TRBJ1-1
V: TRBV4-3
D: TRBD1
size: few
DNA: TGCGCCAGCAGCCCCCGGACAGGGGATCCTGAAGCTTTCTTT
CDR3: CASSPRTGDPEAFF

length: 19
J: TRBJ1-1
V: TRBV29-1
D: NA
size: NA
DNA: TGCAGCGTTGAAGATTTTAATAGAGAAGAACTGGGGGGGAACACTGAAGCTTTCTTT
CDR3: CSVEDFNREELGGNTEAFF

length: 13
J: TRBJ2-3
V: TRBV6-5
D: NA
size: NA
DNA: TGTGCCAGCAGTTACGGCAGGGCGGATACGCAGTATTTT
CDR3: CASSYGRADTQYF

length: 16
J: TRBJ1-2
V: TRBV5-1
D: NA
size: NA
DNA: TGCGCCAGCAGTTCCTTTGGTTGGGCGCCCCAGGGGGGCTACACCTTC
CDR3: CASSSFGWAPQGGYTF

length: 14
J: TRBJ1-2
V: TRBV6-2/TRBV6-3
D: NA
size: NA
DNA: TGTGCCAGCAGCCACAGACAGGCCGGCGGCGGCTACACCTTC
CDR3: CASSHRQAGGGYTF

length: 14
J: TRBJ1-2
V: TRBV7-9
D: NA
size: NA
DNA: TGTGCCAGCAGCTTCGGCCCGGGGAACTATGGCTACACCTTC
CDR3: CASSFGPGNYGYTF

length: 13
J: TRBJ1-1
V: TRBV6-5
D: NA
size: few
DNA: TGTGCCAGCAGTTATAACGAGGACACTGAAGCTTTCTTT
CDR3: CASSYNEDTEAFF

length: 15
J: TRBJ1-5
V: TRBV19
D: NA
size: NA
DNA: TGTGCCAGTAGTATAGAAGGAGGGATGGGTCAGCCCCAGCATTTT
CDR3: CASSIEGGMGQPQHF

length: 13
J: TRBJ1-4
V: TRBV30
D: NA
size: NA
DNA: TGTGCCTGGGGCGGTACAACTAATGAAAAACTGTTTTTT
CDR3: CAWGGTTNEKLFF

length: 14
J: TRBJ1-1
V: TRBV27
D: NA
size: NA
DNA: TGTGCCAGCAGGTGGGACATCCGGAACACTGAAGCTTTCTTT
CDR3: CASRWDIRNTEAFF

length: 13
J: TRBJ1-1
V: TRBV6-5
D: NA
size: NA
DNA: TGTGCCAGCAGTTACTACAGGGAAGGTGAAGCTTTCTTT
CDR3: CASSYYREGEAFF

length: 13
J: TRBJ1-1
V: TRBV27
D: NA
size: NA
DNA: TGTGCCAGCAGTTTTAGGGGAGGGACTGAAGCTTTCTTT
CDR3: CASSFRGGTEAFF

length: 13
J: TRBJ1-2
V: TRBV30
D: NA
size: NA
DNA: TGTGCCTGGAGTCCCCACAGGGAGTCTGGCTACACCTTC
CDR3: CAWSPHRESGYTF